The present T cell receptor beta chain was sequenced within a study of early T cells in non-severe SARS-CoV-2 infection. The overall study: Whole-blood bulk RNA, unsorted, was sequenced, and chains were unpaired.

Attachment of unique molecular identifiers was made to individual cDNA molecules. TCRdb processed the 5' RACE reads anew with MiXCR; each CDR3 protein has one entry. The sample yields about 100,000 distinct CDR3 sequences, around 13% seen once. This clonotype was observed a handful of times. Germline loops: CDR1 SGHTA, CDR2 FQGNSA. V lost 3 bases to trimming and J lost 6 bases, with 15 bases between them. This CDR3 has 14 residues. This chain links TRBV7-2 with TRBJ2-7; maybe TRBD2 (6 bases). The sequencing input was whole blood. The source is an adult who was a healthcare worker with PCR-confirmed SARS-CoV-2 infection or an uninfected control (not recorded which). CDR3 amino acids: CASSLRQGGSEQYF. The CDR3 coding sequence is TGTGCCAGCAGCTTGAGGCAGGGAGGTAGCGAGCAGTACTTC.